Described below is a single TCR beta chain sequence and its context. The data stem from a study of T cell changes during pregnancy in multiple sclerosis. The method was immunoSEQ multiplex PCR; TCRdb's version includes in-frame clones alone and lacks a portion of them. The data contain 45,000 to 60,000 clones, around 91% of them singletons. The clonotype comes from a female donor with multiple sclerosis, enrolled in a pregnancy study. Here the sequenced sample was CD8+ T cells from peripheral blood mononuclear cells, taken in the second trimester of pregnancy.

CDR3 sequence reads: CAISTTGGAPEAFF. DNA of the CDR3: TGTGCCATCAGTACGACAGGGGGCGCTCCTGAAGCTTTCTTT. J is TRBJ1-1 and V is TRBV10-3; 10 nucleotides match TRBD1. The J segment lost 6 bases and the V segment lost 5 bases, leaving 6 bases of the junction unmatched. The CDR3 sequence is 14 residues long. CDR1 ENHRY and CDR2 SYGVKD come from the germline V gene.